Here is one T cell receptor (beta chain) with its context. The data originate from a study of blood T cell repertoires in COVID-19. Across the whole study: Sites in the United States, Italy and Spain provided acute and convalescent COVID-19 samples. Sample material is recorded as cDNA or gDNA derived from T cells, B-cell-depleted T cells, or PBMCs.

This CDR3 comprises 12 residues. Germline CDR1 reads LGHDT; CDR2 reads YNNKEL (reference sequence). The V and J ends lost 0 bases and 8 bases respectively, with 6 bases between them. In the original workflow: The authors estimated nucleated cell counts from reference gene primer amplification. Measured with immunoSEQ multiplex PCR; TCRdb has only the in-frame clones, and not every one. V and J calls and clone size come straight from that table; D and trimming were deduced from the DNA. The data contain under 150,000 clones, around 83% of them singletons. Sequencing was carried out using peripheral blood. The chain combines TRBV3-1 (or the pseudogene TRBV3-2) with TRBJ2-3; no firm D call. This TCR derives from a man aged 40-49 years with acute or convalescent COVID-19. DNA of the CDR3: TGTGCCAGCAGCCAAGAGCGAGGTACGCAGTATTTT. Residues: CASSQERGTQYF.